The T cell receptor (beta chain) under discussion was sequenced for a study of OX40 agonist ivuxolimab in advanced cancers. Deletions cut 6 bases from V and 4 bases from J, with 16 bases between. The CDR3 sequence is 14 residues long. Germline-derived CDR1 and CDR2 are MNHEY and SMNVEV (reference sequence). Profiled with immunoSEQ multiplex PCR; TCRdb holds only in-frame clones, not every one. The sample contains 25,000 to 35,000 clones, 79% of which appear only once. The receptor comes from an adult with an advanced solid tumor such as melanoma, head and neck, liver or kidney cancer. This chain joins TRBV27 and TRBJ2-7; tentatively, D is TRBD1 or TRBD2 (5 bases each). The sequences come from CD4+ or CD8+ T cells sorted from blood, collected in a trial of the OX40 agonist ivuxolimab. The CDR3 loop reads CASSRMGDRYEQYF. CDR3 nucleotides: TGTGCCAGCAGCAGGATGGGGGATCGATACGAGCAGTACTTC.